This TCR beta chain was captured in a study of regulatory T cells in long-lasting Graves disease. Time point noted: newly diagnosed GD, antithyroid drugs for less than 3 months. From RNA extracted from PBMCs, the TCR library was made. HTBI primers from iRepertoire and Arm-PCR of CDR3 regions yielded the TCR beta libraries. TCRdb reprocessed the multiplex PCR reads with MiXCR, giving one entry per CDR3 protein. The sample lists fewer than 550,000 distinct CDR3 sequences; about 16% were seen once. The germline V gene has CDR1 DFQATT and CDR2 SNEGSKA (reference sequence). The CDR3 is made up of 12 amino acids. V was shortened by 1 base and J by 4 bases, with 7 bases between the two germline ends. Separately, the same data were catalogued under a study of T cells in Graves' hyperthyroidism and ophthalmopathy.

This sequence was found in a woman aged 35-65 years with Graves disease. Sequenced material: peripheral blood mononuclear cells (PBMCs), taken at new diagnosis, from a patient treated with antithyroid drugs. The V call is TRBV20-1, the J call TRBJ1-2; D call uncertain. The CDR3 region is CSARGRSYGYTF. CDR3 coding DNA: TGCAGTGCTAGAGGGAGGAGCTATGGCTACACCTTC.